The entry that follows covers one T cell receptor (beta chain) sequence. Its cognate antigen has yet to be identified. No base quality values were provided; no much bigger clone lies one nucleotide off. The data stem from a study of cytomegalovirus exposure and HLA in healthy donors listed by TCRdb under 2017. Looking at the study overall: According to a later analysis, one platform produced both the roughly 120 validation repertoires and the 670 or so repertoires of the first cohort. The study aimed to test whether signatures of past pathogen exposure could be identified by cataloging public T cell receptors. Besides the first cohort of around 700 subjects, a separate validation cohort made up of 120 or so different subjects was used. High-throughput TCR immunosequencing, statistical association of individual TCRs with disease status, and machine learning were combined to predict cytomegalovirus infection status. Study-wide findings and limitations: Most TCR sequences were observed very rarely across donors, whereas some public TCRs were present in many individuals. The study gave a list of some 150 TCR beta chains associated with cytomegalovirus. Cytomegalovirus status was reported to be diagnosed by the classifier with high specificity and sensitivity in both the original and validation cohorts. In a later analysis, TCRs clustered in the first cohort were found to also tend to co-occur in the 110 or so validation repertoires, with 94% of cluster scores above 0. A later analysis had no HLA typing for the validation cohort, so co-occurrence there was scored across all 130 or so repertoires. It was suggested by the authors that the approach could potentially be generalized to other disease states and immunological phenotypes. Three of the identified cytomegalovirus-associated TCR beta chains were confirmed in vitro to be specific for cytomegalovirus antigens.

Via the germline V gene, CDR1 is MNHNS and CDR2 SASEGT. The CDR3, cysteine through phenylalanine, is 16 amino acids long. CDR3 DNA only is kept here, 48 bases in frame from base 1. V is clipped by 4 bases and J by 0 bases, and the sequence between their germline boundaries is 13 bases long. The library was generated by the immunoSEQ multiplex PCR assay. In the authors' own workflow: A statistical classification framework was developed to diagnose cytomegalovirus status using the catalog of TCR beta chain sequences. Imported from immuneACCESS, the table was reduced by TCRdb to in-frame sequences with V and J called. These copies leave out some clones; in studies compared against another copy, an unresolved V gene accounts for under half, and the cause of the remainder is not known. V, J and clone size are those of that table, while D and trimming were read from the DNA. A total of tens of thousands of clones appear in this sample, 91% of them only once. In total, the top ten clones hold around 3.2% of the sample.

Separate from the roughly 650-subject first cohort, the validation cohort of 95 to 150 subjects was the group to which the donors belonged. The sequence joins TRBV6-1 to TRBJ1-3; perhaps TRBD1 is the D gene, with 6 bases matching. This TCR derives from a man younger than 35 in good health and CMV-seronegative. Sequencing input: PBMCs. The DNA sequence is TGTGCCAGCAGTGTTCGACAGGATCTCTCTGGAAACACCATATATTTT. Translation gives CASSVRQDLSGNTIYF.